These 28 T cell receptor beta chains were all obtained from the same sample, sequenced in a study of response to subunit inactivated influenza vaccine. TCRdb fed the RT-PCR reads into MiXCR, producing one record per CDR3 protein. The sample has about 540,000 distinct CDR3 sequences, roughly a quarter seen once; the top ten hold roughly 2.8%. These same data were also listed under a study on T cells expressing NK-cell markers. This second study says: Libraries used 5'RACE template switching adding universal primer site and UMIs.

The specimen comprised CD4+ T cells sorted from PBMCs, sampled roughly 12 days after vaccination. Source of these receptors: a man between 45 and 60 years old who received an inactivated influenza vaccine.

This clonotype was detected only a few times. The rearrangement uses TRBV9 and TRBJ1-2, with a weak D call TRBD1 (6 bases). With 2 bases removed from V and 0 bases from J, the gap between germline ends came to 11 bases. Germline CDR1 reads SGDLS; CDR2 reads YYNGEE. This CDR3 is 15 amino acids long. The CDR3: CASSVGDTSNYGYTF. CDR3 coding DNA: TGTGCCAGCAGCGTGGGGGACACATCTAACTATGGCTACACCTTC.

This clonotype was recorded a few times. The J gene is TRBJ2-1, the V gene TRBV11-1; possibly TRBD2 for D (5 bases). The V gene lost 4 bases and the J gene lost 5 bases, with 12 bases spanning the gap. There are 14 residues in the CDR3. CDR1 and CDR2 (germline): SGHAT, FQDESV (reference sequence). For the CDR3, the DNA is TGTGCCAGCAGCTCAATCGGGATTCACAATGAGCAGTTCTTC. Amino acid sequence: CASSSIGIHNEQFF.

This clonotype was picked up many times. CDR3 coding DNA: TGTGCCACCGGGACCCACGTCCCTGAGCAGTTCTTC. Translation: CATGTHVPEQFF. This chain joins TRBV28 and TRBJ2-1, with D perhaps given as TRBD1 or TRBD2 (5 bases each). Germline V gene lookup returns CDR1 MDHEN and CDR2 SYDVKM. Deletions cut 10 bases from V and 9 bases from J, with 16 bases between. The CDR3 covers 12 residues.

The gene calls are TRBV4-1 and TRBJ1-1; the match to TRBD1 covers 11 bases. J gave up 4 bases and V 1 base, and 14 bases lay outside the gene matches. Germline V lookup: CDR1 MGHRA, CDR2 YSYEKL. The CDR3 loop spans 19 amino acids. Here the CDR3 DNA reads TGCGCCAGCAGCCAAGCGATCGGGGACAGGGGGTCCTGGGTCACTGAAGCTTTCTTT. Amino acids: CASSQAIGDRGSWVTEAFF.

This clonotype was recorded a few times. The chain combines TRBV7-8 with TRBJ1-3, with D perhaps TRBD1 (5 bases). The V end lost 0 bases, the J end lost 4 bases, and 13 bases lay between the germline ends. Germline loops: CDR1 SGHVS, CDR2 FQNEAQ. The CDR3 spans 16 residues. The chain's CDR3 is CASSLARVVRGNTIYF. The CDR3, as DNA: TGTGCCAGCAGCTTAGCCAGGGTCGTGCGGGGAAACACCATATATTTT.

V gene TRBV29-1 combines with J gene TRBJ2-1; D possibly corresponds to TRBD2 (5 bases). This CDR3 has 16 residues. Per germline, CDR1 SQVTM and CDR2 ANQGSEA. Trimming took off 2 bases at V and 5 bases at J, with 19 bases between the two ends. CDR3 sequence: CSVETGAFLAHNEQFF. The CDR3 DNA reads as TGCAGCGTTGAAACGGGTGCCTTCCTAGCCCACAATGAGCAGTTCTTC.

CDR3 in DNA: TGTGCCAGCAGTCCGCAAAAGGGACAGGGTAGTAGCTACACCTTC. Its translation: CASSPQKGQGSSYTF. The chain links TRBV27 to TRBJ1-2; 9 bases fit TRBD1. This CDR3 spans 15 amino acids. With V trimmed by 5 bases and J by 9 bases, 13 bases remained unmatched. Germline V lookup: CDR1 MNHEY, CDR2 SMNVEV (reference sequence).

V is TRBV30 and J is TRBJ2-1; TRBD1 matches at 9 bases. Germline V CDR1 and CDR2: GTSNPN, SVGIG (reference sequence). The CDR3 is 14 residues long. Trimming removed 2 bases from V and 4 bases from J; junction bases left unmatched: 3. CDR3 bases: TGTGCCTGGAGTACAGGGGGCGGGTACAATGAGCAGTTCTTC. This codes for CAWSTGGGYNEQFF.

V usage is TRBV4-1 and J usage is TRBJ1-1; 9 bases match TRBD1. The CDR3 has 18 amino acids. The germline V gene has CDR1 MGHRA and CDR2 YSYEKL. V shed 4 bases, J shed 5 bases, and the junction held 17 bases outside the gene matches. As DNA, the CDR3 is TGCGCCAGCAGCCCGGCTACAGGGGGCGCGGGTGTTGGGACTGAAGCTTTCTTT. It is translated as CASSPATGGAGVGTEAFF.

V and J are TRBV11-2 and TRBJ1-4; 7 nucleotides align to TRBD1. This CDR3 spans 14 amino acids. Per germline, CDR1 SGHAT and CDR2 FQNNGV. J lost 7 bases, V lost 4 bases, and 6 bases had no gene match. The CDR3 region is CASSSDRRSEKLFF. As DNA, the CDR3 is TGTGCCAGCAGCTCGGACAGGAGGTCTGAAAAACTGTTTTTT.

The CDR3 nucleotides read TGTGCCAGCAGCCCATTCAGGGGAGGCACCGGGGAGCTGTTTTTT. Protein: CASSPFRGGTGELFF. The genes are TRBV7-9 and TRBJ2-2; D tentatively reads TRBD1 or TRBD2 (6 bases each). The CDR3 is made up of 15 amino acids. Germline V gives CDR1 SEHNR, CDR2 FQNEAQ (reference sequence). With 5 bases removed from V and 4 bases from J, the gap between germline ends came to 14 bases.

There are many counts of this clonotype. This chain links TRBV4-1 with TRBJ2-3, with TRBD2 identical over 7 bases. From germline, CDR1 is MGHRA and CDR2 YSYEKL. V lost 3 bases, J lost 1 base, and 4 bases stayed unmatched. CDR3 length equals 15 residues. This CDR3 reads CASSQGRGGTDTQYF. The CDR3 nucleotides read TGCGCCAGCAGCCAGGGACGGGGGGGCACAGATACGCAGTATTTT.

This rearrangement joins TRBV7-9 to TRBJ2-7, with D possibly being TRBD2 (5 bases). The CDR3 covers 15 residues. The V end lost 1 base, the J end lost 2 bases, and 12 bases lay between the germline ends. Per the germline V gene, CDR1 is SEHNR and CDR2 is FQNEAQ (reference sequence). This chain's CDR3 is CASSLGAGITYEQYF. For the CDR3, the DNA is TGTGCCAGCAGCTTAGGGGCGGGCATAACCTACGAGCAGTACTTC.

The rearrangement joins TRBV3-1 to TRBJ2-7, with 7 bases aligning to TRBD1. The CDR3 is 15 residues long. Germline assignment: CDR1 LGHDT and CDR2 YNNKEL (reference sequence). Trimming took 2 bases from V and 0 from J; bases not matched to a gene: 4. DNA for the CDR3: TGTGCCAGCAGCCAATACGGGACAGTCTCCTACGAGCAGTACTTC. This sequence encodes CASSQYGTVSYEQYF.

This clonotype occurred a few times. V is TRBV29-1 and J is TRBJ2-6; 7 nucleotides match TRBD1. This CDR3 is 14 amino acids long. Germline V lookup: CDR1 SQVTM, CDR2 ANQGSEA. J was trimmed by 3 bases and V by 6 bases; bases with no gene match: 5. In DNA form, the CDR3 reads TGCAGCGTCTCTACAGGGGTTGGGGCCAACGTCCTGACTTTC. As protein: CSVSTGVGANVLTF.

The chain uses TRBV28 and TRBJ1-2; no firm D call. The CDR3 runs to 16 residues. Germline V CDR1 and CDR2: MDHEN, SYDVKM. V was shortened by 4 bases and J by 4 bases, with 19 bases between the two germline ends. The chain's CDR3 is CASSSLTGRLFYGYTF. CDR3 DNA: TGTGCCAGCAGTTCGCTGACCGGAAGGTTGTTCTATGGCTACACCTTC.

V and J are TRBV6-6 and TRBJ2-5; 7 nucleotides line up with TRBD1. The germline V gene encodes CDR1 MNHNY and CDR2 SVGAGI (reference sequence). The J segment lost 5 bases and the V segment lost 10 bases, leaving 4 bases of the junction unmatched. This CDR3 has 11 residues. The CDR3: CAISQGETQYF. Here the CDR3 DNA reads TGTGCCATTTCACAGGGGGAGACCCAGTACTTC.

J is TRBJ2-7 and V is TRBV28; 9 nucleotides line up with TRBD1. CDR3 length: 15 amino acids. CDR1 and CDR2 from the germline V gene are MDHEN and SYDVKM. The V and J ends lost 5 bases and 2 bases, in that order; junction bases with no gene match: 7. The CDR3 coding sequence is TGTGCCAGCAGTACATCCGGGACAGGGCCCTACGAGCAGTACTTC. This sequence encodes CASSTSGTGPYEQYF.

In this sample, this clonotype turned up a few times. The V gene is TRBV7-9, the J gene TRBJ2-7, with D maybe TRBD2 (6 bases). CDR1 and CDR2 from the germline V gene are SEHNR and FQNEAQ (reference sequence). V was clipped by 3 bases and J by 0 bases, with 12 bases between them. CDR3 length equals 15 residues. The CDR3 reads CASSFSGAHSYEQYF. The CDR3 nucleotides are TGTGCCAGCAGCTTTAGCGGCGCGCACTCCTACGAGCAGTACTTC.

CDR3 sequence (DNA): TGCAGTGCTAGAACTAGGACCGGTCGGGTGGGAAACATTCAGTACTTC. As protein: CSARTRTGRVGNIQYF. The gene calls are TRBV20-1 and TRBJ2-4; D possibly corresponds to TRBD2 (5 bases). Trimming stripped 2 bases from V and 6 bases from J, with 20 bases between. This CDR3 has 16 residues. Germline V CDR1 and CDR2: DFQATT, SNEGSKA (reference sequence).

The chain links TRBV6-1 to TRBJ2-7, with 13 nucleotides matching TRBD2. Trimming removed 6 bases from V and 5 bases from J; junction bases left unmatched: 4. Germline CDR1 reads MNHNS; CDR2 reads SASEGT. The CDR3 covers 14 residues. This CDR3 reads CASRRLAGGHEQYF. Written as DNA, the CDR3 is TGTGCCAGCAGGAGACTAGCGGGAGGCCACGAGCAGTACTTC.

This clonotype was observed at least ten times. The chain carries TRBV20-1 and TRBJ2-5; a possible D gene is TRBD2 (8 bases). V lost 4 bases and J 4 bases, leaving 19 bases between the germline ends. The CDR3 is 15 residues long. The V gene's germline CDR1 is DFQATT and CDR2 SNEGSKA (reference sequence). The CDR3 spells CSAKGGSGRIETQYF. CDR3 in DNA: TGCAGTGCTAAAGGGGGCAGCGGGAGAATAGAGACCCAGTACTTC.

The J gene is TRBJ2-1, the V gene TRBV20-1, with TRBD2 matching 8 bases. With V trimmed by 3 bases and J by 2 bases, 9 bases remained unmatched. The CDR3 covers 16 residues. Germline assignment: CDR1 DFQATT and CDR2 SNEGSKA (reference sequence). The CDR3 loop reads CSARLPGLGAYNEQFF. As DNA, the CDR3 is TGCAGTGCTAGGCTTCCGGGACTAGGGGCCTACAATGAGCAGTTCTTC.

V gene TRBV10-2 combines with J gene TRBJ1-4; D gene unclear. CDR1 is WSHSY and CDR2 is SAAADI in the germline V gene. V was pared by 7 bases and J by 7 bases, with 16 bases between. The CDR3 covers 14 residues. CDR3: CASTGSPWGEKLFF. Written as DNA, the CDR3 is TGCGCCAGCACAGGAAGTCCCTGGGGTGAAAAACTGTTTTTT.

The J gene is TRBJ2-7, the V gene TRBV28; perhaps TRBD1 as D (6 bases). The CDR3 totals 15 residues. The V end lost 6 bases, the J end lost 7 bases, and 22 bases lay between the germline ends. Germline V gene lookup returns CDR1 MDHEN and CDR2 SYDVKM. The CDR3 loop is CASSLGTLSSKEQYF. Written as DNA, the CDR3 is TGTGCCAGCAGCCTCGGGACACTCTCGAGTAAGGAGCAGTACTTC.

The chain has TRBV7-6 and TRBJ2-1; TRBD2 matches 12 bases. Trimming cost V 6 bases and J 3 bases; bases outside gene matches: 3. Germline CDR1 reads SGHVS; CDR2 reads FNYEAQ. The CDR3 has 15 amino acids. The CDR3 nucleotides read TGTGCCAGCAGTATGGGACTAGCGGGCTACAATGAGCAGTTCTTC. Its translation: CASSMGLAGYNEQFF.

This clonotype was seen ten or more times. The rearrangement links TRBV7-6 to TRBJ2-7; D unresolved. V was shortened by 0 bases and J by 0 bases, with 9 bases between the two germline ends. CDR1 and CDR2 from the germline V gene are SGHVS and FNYEAQ. The CDR3 runs 15 residues. The CDR3 nucleotides are TGTGCCAGCAGCTTAGCGAACGATGTCTCCTACGAGCAGTACTTC. Encoded protein: CASSLANDVSYEQYF.

There are a few counts of this clonotype. This chain connects TRBV28 to TRBJ2-5; D may be TRBD1 (6 bases). Germline V gives CDR1 MDHEN, CDR2 SYDVKM. V gave up 9 bases and J gave up 5 bases, with 16 bases separating them. This CDR3 has 13 residues. The CDR3 is CASRQVGLETQYF. The CDR3 DNA is TGTGCCAGTCGACAGGTGGGATTGGAGACCCAGTACTTC.